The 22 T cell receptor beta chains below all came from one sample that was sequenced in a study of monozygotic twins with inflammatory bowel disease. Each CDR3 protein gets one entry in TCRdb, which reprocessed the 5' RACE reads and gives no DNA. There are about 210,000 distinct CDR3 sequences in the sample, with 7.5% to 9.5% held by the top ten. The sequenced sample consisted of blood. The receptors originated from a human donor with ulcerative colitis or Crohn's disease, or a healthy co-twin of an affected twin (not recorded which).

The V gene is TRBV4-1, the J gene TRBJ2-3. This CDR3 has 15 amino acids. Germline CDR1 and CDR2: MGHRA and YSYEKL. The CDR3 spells CASSQKQSSTDTQYF.

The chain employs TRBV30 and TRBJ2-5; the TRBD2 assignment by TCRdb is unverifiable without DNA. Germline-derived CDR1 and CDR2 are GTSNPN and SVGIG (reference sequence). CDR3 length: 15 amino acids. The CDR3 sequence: CAWSAPSLEAETQYF.

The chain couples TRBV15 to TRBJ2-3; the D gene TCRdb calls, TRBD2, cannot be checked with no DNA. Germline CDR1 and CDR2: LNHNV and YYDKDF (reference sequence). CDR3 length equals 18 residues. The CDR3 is CATSRGPSAGLSTDTQYF.

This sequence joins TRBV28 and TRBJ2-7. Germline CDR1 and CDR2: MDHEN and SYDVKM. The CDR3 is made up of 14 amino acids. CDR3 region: CASSLLGEPYEQYF.

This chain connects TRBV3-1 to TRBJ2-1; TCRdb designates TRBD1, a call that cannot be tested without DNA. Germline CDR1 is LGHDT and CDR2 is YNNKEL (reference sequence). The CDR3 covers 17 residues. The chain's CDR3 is CASSPGAGGSSYNEQFF.

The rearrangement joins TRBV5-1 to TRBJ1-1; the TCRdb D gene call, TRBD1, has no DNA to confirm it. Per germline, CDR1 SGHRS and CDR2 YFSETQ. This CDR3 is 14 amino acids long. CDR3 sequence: CASSVLGRNTEAFF.

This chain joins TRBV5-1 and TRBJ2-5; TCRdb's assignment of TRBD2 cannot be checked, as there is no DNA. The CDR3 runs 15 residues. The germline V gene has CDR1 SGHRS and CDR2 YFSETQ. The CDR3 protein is CASSLPTSGGETQYF.

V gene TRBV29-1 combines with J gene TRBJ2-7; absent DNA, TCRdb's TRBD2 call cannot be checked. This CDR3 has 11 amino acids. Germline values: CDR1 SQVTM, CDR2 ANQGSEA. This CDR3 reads CSVGDRGEQYF.

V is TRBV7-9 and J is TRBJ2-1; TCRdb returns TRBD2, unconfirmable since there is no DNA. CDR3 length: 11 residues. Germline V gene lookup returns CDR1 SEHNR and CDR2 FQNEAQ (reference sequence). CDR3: CASSFGDWTSF.

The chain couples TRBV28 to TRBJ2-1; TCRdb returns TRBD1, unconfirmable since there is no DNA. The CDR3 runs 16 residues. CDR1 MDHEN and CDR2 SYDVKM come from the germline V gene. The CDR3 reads CASSSPGQGLDNEQFF.

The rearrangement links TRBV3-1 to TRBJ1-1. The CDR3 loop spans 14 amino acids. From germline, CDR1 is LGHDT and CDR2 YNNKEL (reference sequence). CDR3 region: CASSQISLNTEAFF.

The CDR3 sequence is CASSPLLGDTGGYTF. The chain recombines TRBV27 with TRBJ1-2. Germline V gene sequence: CDR1 MNHEY, CDR2 SMNVEV (reference sequence). This CDR3 comprises 15 residues.

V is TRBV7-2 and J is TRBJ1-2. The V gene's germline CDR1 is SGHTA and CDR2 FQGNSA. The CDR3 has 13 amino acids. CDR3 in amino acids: CASSLAYSYGYTF.

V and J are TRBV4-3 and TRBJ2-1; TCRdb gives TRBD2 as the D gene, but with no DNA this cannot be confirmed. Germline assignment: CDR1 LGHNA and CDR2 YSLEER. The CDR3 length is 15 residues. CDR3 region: CASSQQLAPYNEQFF.

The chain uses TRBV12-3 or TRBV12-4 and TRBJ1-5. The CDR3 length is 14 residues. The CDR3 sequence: CASSLIRSNQPQHF.

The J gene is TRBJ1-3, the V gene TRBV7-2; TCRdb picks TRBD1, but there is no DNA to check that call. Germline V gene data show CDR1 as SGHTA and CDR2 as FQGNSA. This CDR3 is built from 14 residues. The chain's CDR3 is CASSLRQGGDTIYF.

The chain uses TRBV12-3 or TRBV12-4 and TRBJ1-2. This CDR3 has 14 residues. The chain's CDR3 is CASSLSAVNYGYTF.

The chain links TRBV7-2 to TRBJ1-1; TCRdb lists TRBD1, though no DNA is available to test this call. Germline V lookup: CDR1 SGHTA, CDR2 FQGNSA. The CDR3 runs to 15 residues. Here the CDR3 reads CASSFSGAANTEAFF. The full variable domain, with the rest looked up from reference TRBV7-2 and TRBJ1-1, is GAGVSQSPSNKVTEKGKDVELRCDPISGHTALYWYRQSLGQGLEFLIYFQGNSAPDKSGLPSDRFSAERTGGSVSTLTIQRTQQEDSAVYLCASSFSGAANTEAFFGQGTRLTVV.

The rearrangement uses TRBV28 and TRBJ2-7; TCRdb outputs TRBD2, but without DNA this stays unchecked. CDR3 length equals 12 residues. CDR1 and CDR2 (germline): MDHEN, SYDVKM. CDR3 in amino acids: CASSLTRVEQYF.

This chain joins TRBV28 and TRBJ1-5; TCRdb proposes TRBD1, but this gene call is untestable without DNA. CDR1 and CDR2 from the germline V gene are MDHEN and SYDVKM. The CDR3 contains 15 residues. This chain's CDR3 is CASSFGGGGNQPQHF. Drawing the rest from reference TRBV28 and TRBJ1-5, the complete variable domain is DVKVTQSSRYLVKRTGEKVFLECVQDMDHENMFWYRQDPGLGLRLIYFSYDVKMKEKGDIPEGYSVSREKKERFSLILESASTNQTSMYLCASSFGGGGNQPQHFGDGTRLSIL.

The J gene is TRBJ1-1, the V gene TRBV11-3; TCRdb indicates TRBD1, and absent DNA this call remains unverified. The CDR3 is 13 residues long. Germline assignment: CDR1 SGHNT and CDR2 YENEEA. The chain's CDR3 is CASSLQGRTEAFF.

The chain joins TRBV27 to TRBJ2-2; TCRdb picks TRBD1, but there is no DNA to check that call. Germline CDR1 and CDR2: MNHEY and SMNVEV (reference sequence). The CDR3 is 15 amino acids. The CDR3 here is CASSLWGQGIGELFF.